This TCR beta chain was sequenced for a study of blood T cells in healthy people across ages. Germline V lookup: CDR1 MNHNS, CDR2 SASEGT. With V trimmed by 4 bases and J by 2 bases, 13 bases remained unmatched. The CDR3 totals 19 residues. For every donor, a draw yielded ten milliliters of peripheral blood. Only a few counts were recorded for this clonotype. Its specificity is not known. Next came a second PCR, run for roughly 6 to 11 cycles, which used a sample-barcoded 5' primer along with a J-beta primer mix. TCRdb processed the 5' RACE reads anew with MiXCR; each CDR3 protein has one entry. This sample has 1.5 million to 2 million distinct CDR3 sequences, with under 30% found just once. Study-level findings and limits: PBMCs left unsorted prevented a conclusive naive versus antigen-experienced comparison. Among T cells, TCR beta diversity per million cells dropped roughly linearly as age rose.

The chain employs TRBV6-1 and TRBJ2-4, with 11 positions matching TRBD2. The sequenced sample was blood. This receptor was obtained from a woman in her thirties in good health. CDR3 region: CASSGQLTSGKWSKNIQYF. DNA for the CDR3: TGTGCCAGCAGTGGACAGTTGACTAGCGGGAAATGGTCCAAAAACATTCAGTACTTC.